Listed here is a single T cell receptor (beta chain). Antigen specificity is unknown. Only CD45RO-negative cells positively selected for CCR7 counted as naive CD8 cells, so terminally differentiated effector memory CD45RA+ cells were excluded. This specimen comes from a study of shared clonotypes between healthy human individuals. Overall study results and limits: Depth was large, yet rarefaction showed that sorted-subset sequencing was incomplete. Sampling included only blood; tissue repertoires likely differ.

Investigators spread the genomic DNA of each subset evenly over several immunoSEQ plates. This table comes from immunoSEQ multiplex PCR, and its TCRdb copy is limited to in-frame clones, with some not included. The sample lists over 800,000 clones, around 93% occurring once. CDR3 length: 17 residues. Per germline, CDR1 SGHAT and CDR2 FQNNGV. Trimming took 3 bases from V and 0 from J, leaving 18 bases between them. The J gene is TRBJ2-7, the V gene TRBV11-2, with D possibly TRBD2 on 6 matching bases. The source material was naive CD8+ T cells sorted from blood. This receptor was identified in a man younger than 40 in good health. DNA for the CDR3: TGTGCCAGCAGCTTTCAGGCTGAACCGGGACTCTCCTACGAGCAGTACTTC. It translates to CASSFQAEPGLSYEQYF.